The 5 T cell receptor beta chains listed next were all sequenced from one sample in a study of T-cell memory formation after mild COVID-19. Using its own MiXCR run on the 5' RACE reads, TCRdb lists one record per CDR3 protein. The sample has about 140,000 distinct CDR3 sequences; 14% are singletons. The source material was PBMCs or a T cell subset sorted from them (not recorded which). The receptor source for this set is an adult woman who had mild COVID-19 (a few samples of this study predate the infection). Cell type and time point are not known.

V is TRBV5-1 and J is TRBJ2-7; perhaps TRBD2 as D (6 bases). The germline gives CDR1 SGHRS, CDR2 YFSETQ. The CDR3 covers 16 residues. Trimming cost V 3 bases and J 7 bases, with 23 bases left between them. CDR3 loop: CASSSYSGTLFGEQYF. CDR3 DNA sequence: TGCGCCAGCAGCTCTTACTCAGGGACTTTGTTTGGGGAGCAGTACTTC.

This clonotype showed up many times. In DNA form, the CDR3 reads TGTGCCATGCGGACAGGGGGCTCCTACGAGCAGTACTTC. Amino acid sequence: CAMRTGGSYEQYF. V is TRBV2 and J is TRBJ2-7, with 10 bases matching TRBD1. CDR3 length equals 13 residues. Germline CDR1 reads SNHLY; CDR2 reads FYNNEI. V lost 10 bases and J lost 0; bases outside the gene matches: 3.

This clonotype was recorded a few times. The CDR3, as DNA: TGTGCCAGCAGCTACTACCGACTAGCCCAGTTCTTC. Encoded protein: CASSYYRLAQFF. This chain uses TRBV12-3 or TRBV12-4 with TRBJ2-1, with 7 bases lining up with TRBD2. CDR3 size: 12 residues. V trimming: 6 bases; J trimming: 13 bases; junction bases outside the gene matches: 9.

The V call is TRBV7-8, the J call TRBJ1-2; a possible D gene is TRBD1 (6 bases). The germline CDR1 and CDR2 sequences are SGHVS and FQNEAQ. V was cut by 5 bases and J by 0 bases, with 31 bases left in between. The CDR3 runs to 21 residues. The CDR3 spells CASSALPKFGTPYLANYGYTF. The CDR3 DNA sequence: TGTGCCAGCAGCGCCCTCCCAAAATTTGGGACACCGTACCTTGCTAACTATGGCTACACCTTC.

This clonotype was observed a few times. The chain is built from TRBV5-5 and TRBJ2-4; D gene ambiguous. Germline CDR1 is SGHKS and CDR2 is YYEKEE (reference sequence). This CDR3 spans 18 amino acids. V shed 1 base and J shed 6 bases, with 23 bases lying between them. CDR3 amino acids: CASSLYGQGERQLNIQYF. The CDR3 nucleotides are TGTGCCAGCAGCTTGTATGGGCAAGGAGAACGCCAGCTAAACATTCAGTACTTC.